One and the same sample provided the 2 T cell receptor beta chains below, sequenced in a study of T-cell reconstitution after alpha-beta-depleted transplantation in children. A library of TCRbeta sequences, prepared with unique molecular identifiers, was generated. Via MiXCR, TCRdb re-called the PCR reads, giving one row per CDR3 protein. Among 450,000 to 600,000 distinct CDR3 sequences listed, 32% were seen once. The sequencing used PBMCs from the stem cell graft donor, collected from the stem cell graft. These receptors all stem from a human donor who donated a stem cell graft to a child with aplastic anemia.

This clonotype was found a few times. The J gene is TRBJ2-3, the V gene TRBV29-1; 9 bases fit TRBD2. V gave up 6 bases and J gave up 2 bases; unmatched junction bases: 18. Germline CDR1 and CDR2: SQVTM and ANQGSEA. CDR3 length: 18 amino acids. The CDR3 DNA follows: TGCAGCGTGACAGATCAGATATTAGCGGGAGCCCTCACAGATACGCAGTATTTT. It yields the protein CSVTDQILAGALTDTQYF.

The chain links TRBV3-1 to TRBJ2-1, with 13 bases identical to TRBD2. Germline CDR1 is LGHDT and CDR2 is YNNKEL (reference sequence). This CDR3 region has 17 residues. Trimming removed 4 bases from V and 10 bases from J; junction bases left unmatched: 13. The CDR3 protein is CASSRSPVTSGRGEQFF. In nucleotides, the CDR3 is TGTGCCAGCAGCCGCTCACCAGTTACTAGCGGGAGGGGGGAGCAGTTCTTC.